This TCR beta chain was recorded in a study of blood T cell repertoires in COVID-19. As for the study in general: Samples came from the United States, Italy and Spain, spanning acute and convalescent COVID-19.

Sequencing was performed with immunoSEQ multiplex PCR; in TCRdb, only in-frame clones are kept and a portion is missing. This table holds about 180,000 clones, about 81% found once. The Seattle patients, enrolled during active infection, were followed longitudinally. V was pared by 1 base and J by 3 bases, with 19 bases between. This CDR3 is built from 17 residues. From germline, CDR1 is SGHAT and CDR2 FQNNGV. The sample holds a few counts of this clone. This receptor was taken from a woman older than 75 with COVID-19, enrolled during active disease. V gene TRBV11-2 combines with J gene TRBJ2-7; D might be TRBD2 (6 bases). Material for sequencing was peripheral blood. The CDR3 coding sequence is TGTGCCAGCAGCTTAGGAGCGGGTCTTAGTGGGTTCTACGAGCAGTACTTC. Protein: CASSLGAGLSGFYEQYF.